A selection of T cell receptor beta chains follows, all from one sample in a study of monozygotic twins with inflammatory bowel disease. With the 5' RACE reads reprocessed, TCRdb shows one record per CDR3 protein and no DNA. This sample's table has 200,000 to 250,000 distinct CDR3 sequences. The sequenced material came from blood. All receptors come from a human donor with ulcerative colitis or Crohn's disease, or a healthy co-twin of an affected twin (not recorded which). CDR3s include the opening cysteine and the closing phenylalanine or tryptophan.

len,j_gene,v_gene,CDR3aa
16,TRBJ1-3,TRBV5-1,CASSERGHCSGNTIYF
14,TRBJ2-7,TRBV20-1,CSARAGTSGYEQYF
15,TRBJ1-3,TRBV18,CASSPQGTYGNTIYF
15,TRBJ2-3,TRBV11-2,CASSSRTFGGDTQYF
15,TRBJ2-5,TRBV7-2,CASSPSLGRQETQYF
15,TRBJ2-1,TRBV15,CATSRVRSNYNEQFF
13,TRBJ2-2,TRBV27,CASSQYSTGELFF
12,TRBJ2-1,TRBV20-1,CSASRTRNEQFF
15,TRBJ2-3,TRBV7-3,CASSFSGGRTDTQYF
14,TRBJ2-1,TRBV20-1,CSARLLRVKDEQFF
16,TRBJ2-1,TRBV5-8,CASSRGGLSSYNEQFF
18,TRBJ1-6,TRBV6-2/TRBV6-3,CASSYSRMASSYNSPLHF
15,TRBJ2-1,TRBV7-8,CASSLGQGWYNEQFF
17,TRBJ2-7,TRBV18,CASSPPPGQIGRNEQYF
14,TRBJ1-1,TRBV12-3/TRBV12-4,CASSLVTGGTEAFF
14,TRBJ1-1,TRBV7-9,CASSLTTENTEAFF
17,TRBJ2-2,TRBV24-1,CATSDWTSGLNTGELFF
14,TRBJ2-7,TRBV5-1,CASRYLAGTYEQYF
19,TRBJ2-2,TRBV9,CASSESRTRGRTGTGELFF
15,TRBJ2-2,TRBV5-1,CASSTTGLNTGELFF
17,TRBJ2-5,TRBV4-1,CASSQYGPGGLRETQYF
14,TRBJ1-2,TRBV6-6,CASRTGDRNYGYTF
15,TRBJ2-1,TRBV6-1,CASSEARSKANEQFF
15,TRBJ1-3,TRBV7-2,CPSSSSGGLGNTIYF
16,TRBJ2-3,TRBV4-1,CASSQGTSGFTDTQYF
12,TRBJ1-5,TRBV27,CARGSSNQPQHF
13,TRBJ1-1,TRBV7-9,CASISLWNTEAFF
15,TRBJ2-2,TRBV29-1,CSVESGLPNTGELFF
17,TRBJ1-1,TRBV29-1,CSVVRRGSGGRSTEAFF
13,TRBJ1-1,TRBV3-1,CASSQPGTGGAFF
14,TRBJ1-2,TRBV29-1,CSVPAGANNYGYTF
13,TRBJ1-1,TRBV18,CASSISQEGEAFF
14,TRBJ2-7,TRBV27,CASRPGLEFPEQYF
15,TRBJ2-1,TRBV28,CASNGAGKHYNEQFF
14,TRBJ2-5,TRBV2,CASSKGQLQETQYF
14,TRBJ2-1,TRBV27,CASGDGINVDEQFF
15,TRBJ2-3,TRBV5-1,CASSFGTAGTDTQYF
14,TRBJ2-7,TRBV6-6,CASSYSGGPYEQYF
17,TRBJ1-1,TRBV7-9,CASSPPGQGAMNTEAFF
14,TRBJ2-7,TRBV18,CASSRYPTSDEQYF
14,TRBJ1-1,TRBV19,CASSRGALYAEAFF
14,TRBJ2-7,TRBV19,CASSTTGYGYEQYF